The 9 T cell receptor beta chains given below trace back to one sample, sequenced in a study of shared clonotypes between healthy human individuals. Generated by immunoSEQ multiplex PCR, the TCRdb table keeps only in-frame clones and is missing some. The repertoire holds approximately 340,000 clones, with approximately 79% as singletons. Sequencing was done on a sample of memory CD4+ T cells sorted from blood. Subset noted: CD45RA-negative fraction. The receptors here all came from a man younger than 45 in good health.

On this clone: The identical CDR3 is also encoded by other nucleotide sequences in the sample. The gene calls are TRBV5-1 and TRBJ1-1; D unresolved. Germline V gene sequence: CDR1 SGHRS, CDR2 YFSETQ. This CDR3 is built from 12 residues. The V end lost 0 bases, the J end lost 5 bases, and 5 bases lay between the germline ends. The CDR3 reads CASSLVGTEAFF. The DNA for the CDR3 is TGCGCCAGCAGCTTGGTGGGAACTGAAGCTTTCTTT. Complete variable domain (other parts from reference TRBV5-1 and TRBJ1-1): KAGVTQTPRYLIKTRGQQVTLSCSPISGHRSVSWYQQTPGQGLQFLFEYFSETQRNKGNFPGRFSGRQFSNSRSEMNVSTLELGDSALYLCASSLVGTEAFFGQGTRLTVV.

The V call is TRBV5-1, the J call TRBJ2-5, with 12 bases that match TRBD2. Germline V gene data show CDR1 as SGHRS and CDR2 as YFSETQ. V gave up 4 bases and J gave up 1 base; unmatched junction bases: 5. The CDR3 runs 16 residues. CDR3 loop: CASSQGLAGSQETQYF. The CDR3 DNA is TGCGCCAGCAGCCAAGGACTAGCGGGAAGCCAAGAGACCCAGTACTTC.

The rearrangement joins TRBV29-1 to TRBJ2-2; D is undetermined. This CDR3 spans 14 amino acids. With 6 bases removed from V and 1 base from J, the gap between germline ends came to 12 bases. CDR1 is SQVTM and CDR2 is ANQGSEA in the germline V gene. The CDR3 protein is CSVVGYKNTGELFF. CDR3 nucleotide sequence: TGCAGCGTCGTGGGATACAAGAACACCGGGGAGCTGTTTTTT.

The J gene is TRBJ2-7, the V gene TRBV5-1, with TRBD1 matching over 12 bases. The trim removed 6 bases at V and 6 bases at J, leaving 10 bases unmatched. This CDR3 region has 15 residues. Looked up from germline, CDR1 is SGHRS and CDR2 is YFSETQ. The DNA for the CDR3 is TGCGCCAGCACCACGACCGGGACAGGGGGCTCCGAGCAGTACTTC. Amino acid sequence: CASTTTGTGGSEQYF.

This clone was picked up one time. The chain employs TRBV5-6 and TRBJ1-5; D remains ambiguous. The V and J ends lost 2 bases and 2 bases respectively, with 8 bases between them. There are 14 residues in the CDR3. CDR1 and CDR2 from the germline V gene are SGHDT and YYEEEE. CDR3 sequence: CASSFFRGNQPQHF. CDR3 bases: TGTGCCAGCAGCTTCTTTAGGGGCAATCAGCCCCAGCATTTT.

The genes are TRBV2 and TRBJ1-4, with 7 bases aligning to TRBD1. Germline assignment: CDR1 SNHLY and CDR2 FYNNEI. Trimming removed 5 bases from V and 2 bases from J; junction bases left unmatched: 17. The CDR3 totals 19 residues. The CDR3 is CASSPHPGQPIPTNEKLFF. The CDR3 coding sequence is TGTGCCAGCAGTCCTCACCCGGGACAGCCTATCCCCACTAATGAAAAACTGTTTTTT.

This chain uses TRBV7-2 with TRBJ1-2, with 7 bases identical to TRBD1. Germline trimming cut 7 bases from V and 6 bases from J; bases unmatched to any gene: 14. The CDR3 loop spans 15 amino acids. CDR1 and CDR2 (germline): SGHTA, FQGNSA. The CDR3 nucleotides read TGTGCCAGCACCCGGGGGGGACAGACCCGCGATGGCTACACCTTC. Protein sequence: CASTRGGQTRDGYTF.

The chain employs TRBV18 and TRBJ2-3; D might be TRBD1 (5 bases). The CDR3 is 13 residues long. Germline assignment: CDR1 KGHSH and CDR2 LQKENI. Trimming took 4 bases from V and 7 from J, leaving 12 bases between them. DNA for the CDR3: TGTGCCAGCTCACGGGGCGAGCAGAATACGCAGTATTTT. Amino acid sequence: CASSRGEQNTQYF.

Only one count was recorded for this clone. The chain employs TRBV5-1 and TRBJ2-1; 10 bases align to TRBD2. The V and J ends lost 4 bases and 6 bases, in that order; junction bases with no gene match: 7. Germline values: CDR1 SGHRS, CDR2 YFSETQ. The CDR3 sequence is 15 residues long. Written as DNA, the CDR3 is TGCGCCAGCAGCATGGGAGCGGGAGGGGGCAATGAGCAGTTCTTC. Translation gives CASSMGAGGGNEQFF.